Described below is a single T cell receptor beta chain sequence and its context. The CDR3 totals 13 residues. Trimming removed 1 base at V and 3 bases at J, with 7 bases between. Looked up from germline, CDR1 is SGHRS and CDR2 is YFSETQ. 13 Jbeta primers and 60 Vbeta primers were used for the PCR. Sequencing used immunoSEQ multiplex PCR; TCRdb keeps in-frame clones, though not all of them. The sample includes 150,000 to 200,000 clones, around 78% of them seen just once. This entry is derived from a study of cytomegalovirus exposure and HLA in healthy donors. The receptor comes from a man aged 40-49 years in good health and CMV-seronegative. The sequenced sample consisted of PBMCs. The genes are TRBV5-1 and TRBJ2-5; no definite D call. This chain's CDR3 is CASSLWAEETQYF. The CDR3 region has the DNA TGCGCCAGCAGCTTGTGGGCAGAAGAGACCCAGTACTTC.